These 8 T cell receptor beta chains originate from one sample sequenced in a study of CD8+ T cells in alopecia areata. After isolation, RNA underwent reverse transcription to generate cDNA as the sequencing template. The data were produced by immunoSEQ multiplex PCR, yet TCRdb's version contains in-frame clones alone and is incomplete. The table records around 100,000 clones, less than 50% of them present only once. The sample taken for sequencing was CD4+ T cells sorted from blood. All receptors derive from a human donor with alopecia areata.

The V gene is TRBV14, the J gene TRBJ2-5; the match to TRBD1 covers 7 bases. The CDR3 spans 14 residues. V was clipped by 4 bases and J by 2 bases; unmatched bases: 4. In germline, CDR1 is SGHDN, CDR2 FVKESK. CDR3 in amino acids: CASSRGQLQETQYF. CDR3 DNA sequence: TGTGCCAGCAGCCGGGGACAGCTACAAGAGACCCAGTACTTC.

This clone was counted only a few times. The rearrangement uses TRBV7-3 and TRBJ2-5; D uncertain. The CDR3 runs 14 residues. CDR1 and CDR2 (germline): SGHTA, FQGTGA. With 5 bases removed from V and 5 bases from J, the gap between germline ends came to 15 bases. The CDR3 coding sequence is TGTGCCAGCAGCCCAGTGGGGTATGCGGAGACCCAGTACTTC. Translating it yields CASSPVGYAETQYF.

The CDR3 DNA is TGTGCCAGCAGCCCAGGGACCGCCGGGGAGCTGTTTTTT. This sequence encodes CASSPGTAGELFF. The rearrangement links TRBV4-2 to TRBJ2-2; D may be TRBD1 or TRBD2 (5 bases each). The V end was cut by 4 bases, the J end by 6 bases, with 9 bases between. CDR1 is LGHNA and CDR2 is YNFKEQ in the germline V gene. CDR3 length: 13 residues.

The chain carries TRBV5-4 and TRBJ2-7, with 9 bases fitting TRBD2. Germline CDR1 reads SGHNT; CDR2 reads YYREEE (reference sequence). The CDR3 has 14 amino acids. Trimming at V came to 3 bases and at J to 2 bases, leaving 3 bases not matched to a gene. CDR3 amino acids: CASSSAGGPYEQYF. Written as DNA, the CDR3 is TGTGCCAGCAGCTCAGCGGGGGGTCCCTACGAGCAGTACTTC.

The genes are TRBV28 and TRBJ2-7; D unclear. The V and J ends lost 6 bases and 4 bases respectively, with 19 bases between them. CDR1 is MDHEN and CDR2 is SYDVKM in the germline V gene. The CDR3 runs 15 residues. The DNA of the CDR3 is TGTGCCAGCAGCCCCCCGAGTGGCGCTTTATACGAGCAGTACTTC. Its protein is CASSPPSGALYEQYF.

The chain links TRBV28 to TRBJ2-5; 8 bases agree with TRBD1. This CDR3 has 12 residues. With 8 bases clipped from V and 6 bases from J, the junction kept 5 bases outside the gene matches. Germline CDR1 MDHEN, CDR2 SYDVKM. The CDR3: CASCTGGKTQYF. In DNA, the CDR3 is TGTGCCAGCTGTACAGGGGGGAAGACCCAGTACTTC.

This clone was detected a few times. V is TRBV19 and J is TRBJ2-1; 10 nucleotides line up with TRBD2. CDR1 and CDR2 (germline): LNHDA, SQIVND (reference sequence). Losses at the gene ends were 6 bases for V and 7 bases for J; bases not matched to a gene: 6. The CDR3 loop spans 14 amino acids. The CDR3 loop is CASRSGRASNEQFF. In DNA, the CDR3 is TGTGCCAGTAGGAGCGGGAGGGCCTCAAATGAGCAGTTCTTC.

J is TRBJ2-7 and V is TRBV7-2; D unresolved. The CDR3 runs 10 residues. The V and J ends lost 8 bases and 4 bases respectively, with 6 bases between them. Germline V CDR1 and CDR2: SGHTA, FQGNSA. The CDR3 coding sequence is TGTGCCAGCGGATCATACGAGCAGTACTTC. Translated, it gives CASGSYEQYF.